Following are 24 T cell receptor beta chains from one sample sequenced in a study of CD8+CD57+ T cells in acquired aplastic anemia. Profiles of TCR beta VDJ and CDR3 were generated from a genomic DNA template. MiXCR, applied by TCRdb to the reads, yields one record per CDR3 protein. The sample records 200,000 or so distinct CDR3 sequences, over 60% being singletons. Material for sequencing was sorted CD4+, CD8+, or CD8+CD57+ T cells (not recorded which) from PBMCs. These receptors originate from a human donor with severe aplastic anemia or a healthy control (not recorded which).

This clonotype was found a few times. V usage is TRBV15 and J usage is TRBJ2-7; 9 bases are shared with TRBD1. The CDR3 is 15 residues long. Unmatched junction bases numbered 4, after V lost 1 base and J lost 3 bases. Germline V gives CDR1 LNHNV, CDR2 YYDKDF (reference sequence). In DNA, the CDR3 is TGTGCCACCAGCAGAGGTAGGGGACAGGGCTACGAGCAGTACTTC. The encoded protein is CATSRGRGQGYEQYF.

This clonotype was found a few times. The chain combines TRBV5-1 with TRBJ1-6; D gene unclear. Per germline, CDR1 SGHRS and CDR2 YFSETQ. The CDR3 sequence is 15 residues long. The V gene lost 4 bases and the J gene lost 6 bases, with 14 bases spanning the gap. As DNA, the CDR3 is TGCGCCAGCAGCGCTACCGTCACCGCTAATTCACCCCTCCACTTT. This encodes CASSATVTANSPLHF.

The chain uses TRBV25-1 and TRBJ2-1, with 7 bases matching TRBD2. From germline, CDR1 is MGHDK and CDR2 SYGVNS. The V and J ends lost 3 bases and 0 bases, in that order; junction bases with no gene match: 5. The CDR3 loop spans 16 amino acids. CDR3 in amino acids: CASSDWGGGSYNEQFF. The DNA for the CDR3 is TGTGCCAGCAGTGATTGGGGCGGGGGCTCCTACAATGAGCAGTTCTTC. The full variable domain, its missing parts supplied by reference TRBV25-1 and TRBJ2-1, is EADIYQTPRYLVIGTGKKITLECSQTMGHDKMYWYQQDPGMELHLIHYSYGVNSTEKGDLSSESTVSRIRTEHFPLTLESARPSHTSQYLCASSDWGGGSYNEQFFGPGTRLTVL.

This clonotype was seen a few times. This chain joins TRBV20-1 and TRBJ1-2, with D uncertain. This CDR3 has 14 amino acids. Germline V gene sequence: CDR1 DFQATT, CDR2 SNEGSKA (reference sequence). Trimming stripped 1 base from V and 0 bases from J, with 9 bases between. The CDR3 bases are TGCAGTGCTAGAGTAAGAACTCCTAACTATGGCTACACCTTC. Translation: CSARVRTPNYGYTF.

This clonotype was detected a few times. The chain combines TRBV24-1 with TRBJ2-2, with 11 bases identical to TRBD1. The CDR3 totals 14 residues. The ends lost 8 bases at V and 4 bases at J; junction bases unmatched: 2. Germline lookup yields CDR1 KGHDR and CDR2 SFDVKD. The CDR3 reads CATKGTGGTGELFF. The CDR3 DNA reads TGTGCCACCAAGGGGACAGGGGGCACCGGGGAGCTGTTTTTT.

The sample holds one count of this clonotype. This chain uses TRBV9 with TRBJ2-7, with TRBD2 matching 9 bases. The CDR3 spans 13 residues. The ends lost 1 base at V and 7 bases at J; junction bases unmatched: 3. The germline V gene encodes CDR1 SGDLS and CDR2 YYNGEE. CDR3 nucleotide sequence: TGTGCCAGCAGCGTAACGCTAGCGGGAGAGCAGTACTTC. This codes for CASSVTLAGEQYF.

The chain is built from TRBV2 and TRBJ1-2, with unresolved D. CDR1 is SNHLY, CDR2 FYNNEI, per germline. The CDR3 loop spans 13 amino acids. V was pared by 4 bases and J by 6 bases, with 12 bases between. In nucleotides, the CDR3 is TGTGCCAGCAGTGGAACCTTCTGGCATGGCTACACCTTC. The encoded protein is CASSGTFWHGYTF.

This sequence joins TRBV19 and TRBJ1-6; D possibly corresponds to TRBD1 (6 bases). This CDR3 comprises 14 residues. The V gene's germline CDR1 is LNHDA and CDR2 SQIVND (reference sequence). Trimming pared 7 bases from V and 9 bases from J, leaving 16 bases between. The CDR3 coding sequence is TGTGCCAGTATCAAGGGGGGCGTTGGTTCACCCCTCCACTTT. It yields the protein CASIKGGVGSPLHF. The full variable domain, with the rest looked up from reference TRBV19 and TRBJ1-6, is DGGITQSPKYLFRKEGQNVTLSCEQNLNHDAMYWYRQDPGQGLRLIYYSQIVNDFQKGDIAEGYSVSREKKESFPLTVTSAQKNPTAFYLCASIKGGVGSPLHFGNGTRLTVT.

This clonotype occurred a few times. The chain employs TRBV29-1 and TRBJ1-2; TRBD1 matches at 9 bases. The CDR3 has 14 residues. The V and J ends lost 8 bases and 3 bases, in that order; junction bases with no gene match: 10. Germline CDR1 SQVTM, CDR2 ANQGSEA. CDR3 protein: CSTTRTGDDYGYTF. CDR3 bases: TGCAGCACGACGCGGACAGGGGATGACTATGGCTACACCTTC. The full variable domain, rest sourced from reference TRBV29-1 and TRBJ1-2, is SAVISQKPSRDICQRGTSLTIQCQVDSQVTMMFWYRQQPGQSLTLIATANQGSEATYESGFVIDKFPISRPNLTFSTLTVSNMSPEDSSIYLCSTTRTGDDYGYTFGSGTRLTVV.

This CDR3 reads CSVDDMAHYGYTF. CDR3 DNA sequence: TGCAGCGTTGATGATATGGCACACTATGGCTACACCTTC. V is TRBV29-1 and J is TRBJ1-2; the D is unclear. Trimming removed 3 bases from V and 3 bases from J, with 11 bases in between. Germline CDR1 is SQVTM and CDR2 is ANQGSEA. The CDR3 sequence is 13 residues long.

The V gene is TRBV15, the J gene TRBJ2-5; 7 bases align to TRBD2. The CDR3 length is 14 residues. Trimming removed 0 bases from V and 5 bases from J; junction bases left unmatched: 3. Per the germline V gene, CDR1 is LNHNV and CDR2 is YYDKDF (reference sequence). The chain's CDR3 is CATSRDPLAETQYF. CDR3 DNA sequence: TGTGCCACCAGCAGAGATCCACTAGCGGAGACCCAGTACTTC. Drawing the rest from reference TRBV15 and TRBJ2-5, the complete variable domain is DAMVIQNPRYQVTQFGKPVTLSCSQTLNHNVMYWYQQKSSQAPKLLFHYYDKDFNNEADTPDNFQSRRPNTSFCFLDIRSPGLGDTAMYLCATSRDPLAETQYFGPGTRLLVL.

V is TRBV5-1 and J is TRBJ1-1; the D gene is possibly TRBD1 (5 bases). From germline, CDR1 is SGHRS and CDR2 YFSETQ. This CDR3 is 16 amino acids long. V was cut by 0 bases and J by 1 base, with 13 bases left in between. The CDR3 DNA follows: TGCGCCAGCAGCTTGGAAGGGACCAGGAAGAACACTGAAGCTTTCTTT. Translation: CASSLEGTRKNTEAFF.

The J gene is TRBJ2-7, the V gene TRBV25-1; perhaps TRBD2 as D (5 bases). CDR1 MGHDK and CDR2 SYGVNS come from the germline V gene. The CDR3 is 16 residues long. V gave up 2 bases and J gave up 1 base, with 15 bases separating them. The CDR3 DNA follows: TGTGCCAGCAGTGAACTCCCCGATGAGGGTTCCTACGAGCAGTACTTC. Translation: CASSELPDEGSYEQYF.

Points on this clonotype: Germline and junction disagree at one end, which may indicate a read error. This sequence joins TRBV7-2 and TRBJ1-2; possible D gene TRBD1, 5 bases. This CDR3 has 11 amino acids. Germline loops: CDR1 SGHTA, CDR2 FQGNSA. Written as DNA, the CDR3 is TGTGCCAGCAGGAGGGGAAATGGCTGCACCTTC. Its translation: CASRRGNGCTF.

This chain uses TRBV6-5 with TRBJ2-2; D is possibly TRBD1 (6 bases). Trimming took 6 bases from V and 3 from J, leaving 17 bases between them. Germline V gene sequence: CDR1 MNHEY, CDR2 SVGAGI. The CDR3 has 16 amino acids. The CDR3 nucleotides are TGTGCCAGCAGAAAACCGAGGGCAGGGGACACCGGGGAGCTGTTTTTT. This codes for CASRKPRAGDTGELFF.

The chain joins TRBV19 to TRBJ2-7, with no clear D. From germline, CDR1 is LNHDA and CDR2 SQIVND (reference sequence). V lost 5 bases, J lost 7 bases, and 12 bases lay in between. The CDR3 sequence is 12 residues long. The CDR3 loop is CASSFGVGEQYF. DNA of the CDR3: TGTGCCAGTAGTTTCGGAGTGGGGGAGCAGTACTTC.

The chain employs TRBV2 and TRBJ1-6, with D possibly matching TRBD1 (5 bases). The ends were cut back, 7 bases at V and 2 bases at J, with 12 bases in the middle. CDR1 is SNHLY and CDR2 is FYNNEI in the germline V gene. The CDR3 contains 15 residues. The CDR3 DNA reads as TGTGCCAGCAACTATGGGGCGGCCTATAATTCACCCCTCCACTTT. Its translation: CASNYGAAYNSPLHF.

This clonotype has only a few counts. The chain couples TRBV11-1 to TRBJ2-7, with D unclear. The CDR3 totals 11 residues. The germline V gene encodes CDR1 SGHAT and CDR2 FQDESV (reference sequence). The V end lost 6 bases, the J end lost 3 bases, and 6 bases lay between the germline ends. CDR3 in DNA: TGTGCCAGCAGAGCAAGCTACGAGCAGTACTTC. Its translation is CASRASYEQYF.

The chain uses TRBV12-3 or TRBV12-4 and TRBJ2-2, with D maybe TRBD1 (5 bases). The CDR3 runs 12 residues. Trimming removed 8 bases at V and 5 bases at J, with 9 bases between. The DNA for the CDR3 is TGTGCCAGCTTGTCAGGGACCGGGGAGCTGTTTTTT. Its protein product is CASLSGTGELFF.

The count of this clonotype is one. This chain uses TRBV19 with TRBJ1-2, with 7 bases aligning to TRBD1. V lost 7 bases, J lost 4 bases, and 3 bases stayed unmatched. This CDR3 region has 12 residues. Per germline, CDR1 LNHDA and CDR2 SQIVND (reference sequence). CDR3 sequence: CASTTGAYGYTF. Written as DNA, the CDR3 is TGTGCCAGTACCACAGGGGCCTATGGCTACACCTTC.

Note on this clonotype: Just one base apart from a much larger clone, this may be a read error. The chain recombines TRBV2 with TRBJ2-1, with 9 bases matching TRBD1. This CDR3 is 15 amino acids long. In germline, CDR1 is SNHLY, CDR2 FYNNEI. V shed 6 bases and J 7 bases; nucleotides not matched to a gene: 10. The CDR3 protein is CASSRTGEQGNEQFF. The DNA of the CDR3 is TGTGCCAGCAGCCGGACAGGGGAACAGGGGAATGAGCAGTTCTTC.

On this clonotype itself: The junction departs from the called germline gene at one end, perhaps through a read error. The rearrangement uses TRBV7-7 and TRBJ1-4, with D unresolved. Germline loops: CDR1 SSHAT, CDR2 FNYEAQ (reference sequence). This CDR3 is built from 13 residues. CDR3 amino acids: CASSLSSAEKLFF. The CDR3 DNA sequence: TGTGCTAGCAGCTTGAGTTCGGCTGAAAAACTGTTTTTT.

This chain uses TRBV2 with TRBJ2-7; D may correspond to TRBD1 or TRBD2 (6 bases each). V lost 3 bases and J lost 4, with 16 bases in between. This CDR3 region has 15 residues. Germline V gene lookup returns CDR1 SNHLY and CDR2 FYNNEI. The CDR3 is CASSESGGQGYEQYF. The CDR3 bases are TGTGCCAGCAGTGAGTCCGGGGGCCAGGGGTACGAGCAGTACTTC. Filled out from reference TRBV2 and TRBJ2-7, the complete variable domain reads EPEVTQTPSHQVTQMGQEVILRCVPISNHLYFYWYRQILGQKVEFLVSFYNNEISEKSEIFDDQFSVERPDGSNFTLKIRSTKLEDSAMYFCASSESGGQGYEQYFGPGTRLTVT.

This chain links TRBV19 with TRBJ2-2; unclear D gene. Trimming removed 4 bases from V and 0 bases from J, with 12 bases in between. There are 16 residues in the CDR3. The germline gives CDR1 LNHDA, CDR2 SQIVND (reference sequence). For the CDR3, the DNA is TGTGCCAGTAGTACCCCCCGGGTTCCGAACACCGGGGAGCTGTTTTTT. Encoded protein: CASSTPRVPNTGELFF.